Listed below are T cell receptor beta chains from one sample, sequenced in a study of regulatory T cells in long-lasting Graves disease. TCRdb independently ran MiXCR on the multiplex PCR reads; one entry per CDR3 protein. Of roughly 360,000 distinct CDR3 sequences detected, approximately 25% appear once; the ten largest clones hold approximately 28%. The starting material was peripheral blood mononuclear cells (PBMCs), obtained when the disease was refractory, from a patient treated with antithyroid drugs. These receptors were obtained from a woman aged 40 to 49 with Graves disease. CDR3s include the opening cysteine and the closing phenylalanine or tryptophan. Fields, in order: clone size, J gene, D gene, CDR3 length, V gene, CDR3 DNA, CDR3 protein. D genes are given only for firm matches. Clone size is not always given. Where it is, it says once, few, many or a class for expanded clones.

clone_size: -; j_call: TRBJ2-3; d_call: -; cdr3_length: 14; v_call: TRBV30; cdr3_nt: TGTGCCTGGAGTTCAGGGTACGGCACAGATACGCAGTATTTT; cdr3_aa: CAWSSGYGTDTQYF
clone_size: few; j_call: TRBJ2-7; d_call: -; cdr3_length: 19; v_call: TRBV19; cdr3_nt: TGTGCCAGTAGTATTCGGACAGTTCTGAGCGGGTCGAACTCCTACGAGCAGTACTTC; cdr3_aa: CASSIRTVLSGSNSYEQYF
clone_size: -; j_call: TRBJ1-5; d_call: -; cdr3_length: 15; v_call: TRBV30; cdr3_nt: TGTGCCTGGAGTGTTCCCGGGACAAGGAATCAGCCCCAGCATTTT; cdr3_aa: CAWSVPGTRNQPQHF
clone_size: many; j_call: TRBJ2-5; d_call: -; cdr3_length: 16; v_call: TRBV6-1; cdr3_nt: TGTGCCAGCAGTACAACGGGAGACCGTTGGCAAGAGACCCAGTACTTC; cdr3_aa: CASSTTGDRWQETQYF
clone_size: many; j_call: TRBJ1-5; d_call: -; cdr3_length: 12; v_call: TRBV10-3; cdr3_nt: TGTGCCATCGAGGGGAGCAATCAGCCCCAGCATTTT; cdr3_aa: CAIEGSNQPQHF
clone_size: -; j_call: TRBJ2-3; d_call: TRBD2; cdr3_length: 15; v_call: TRBV12-3/TRBV12-4; cdr3_nt: TGTGCCAGCAGCCCACGACTAGCGGGAACAGATACGCAGTATTTT; cdr3_aa: CASSPRLAGTDTQYF
clone_size: many; j_call: TRBJ1-1; d_call: -; cdr3_length: 11; v_call: TRBV20-1; cdr3_nt: TGCAGTGCTAGAGGGAGCACTGAAGCTTTCTTT; cdr3_aa: CSARGSTEAFF
clone_size: few; j_call: TRBJ2-5; d_call: -; cdr3_length: 16; v_call: TRBV6-5; cdr3_nt: TGTGCCAGCAGTTGGGGACTGGACGGGGGGCGAGAGACCCAGTACTTC; cdr3_aa: CASSWGLDGGRETQYF
clone_size: few; j_call: TRBJ1-1; d_call: TRBD1; cdr3_length: 15; v_call: TRBV25-1; cdr3_nt: TGTGCCAGCACCACCTCCGAGGGGGCCCCCACTGAAGCTTTCTTT; cdr3_aa: CASTTSEGAPTEAFF
clone_size: -; j_call: TRBJ1-3; d_call: -; cdr3_length: 17; v_call: TRBV28; cdr3_nt: TGTGCCAGCAGTTTAGGCCCCGGGGGGTCGGGCGGAAACACCATATATTTT; cdr3_aa: CASSLGPGGSGGNTIYF
clone_size: many; j_call: TRBJ2-6; d_call: -; cdr3_length: 13; v_call: TRBV28; cdr3_nt: TGTGCCAGCAGGAGTTTTGGGGCCAACGTCCTGACTTTC; cdr3_aa: CASRSFGANVLTF
clone_size: -; j_call: TRBJ2-7; d_call: -; cdr3_length: 14; v_call: TRBV20-1; cdr3_nt: TGCAGTGCTAGTTCCCTTTCGACCCTCTACGAGCAGTACTTC; cdr3_aa: CSASSLSTLYEQYF
clone_size: -; j_call: TRBJ2-7; d_call: TRBD1; cdr3_length: 16; v_call: TRBV20-1; cdr3_nt: TGCAGTGCTAGAGCAGGGTTCGCAGGGGGATCTAGGGAGCAGTACTTC; cdr3_aa: CSARAGFAGGSREQYF
clone_size: many; j_call: TRBJ2-5; d_call: TRBD2; cdr3_length: 15; v_call: TRBV3-1; cdr3_nt: TGTGCCAGCAGCCAGACTAGCGGGAACCAAGAGACCCAGTACTTC; cdr3_aa: CASSQTSGNQETQYF
clone_size: -; j_call: TRBJ2-5; d_call: TRBD1; cdr3_length: 16; v_call: TRBV19; cdr3_nt: TGTGCCAGTAGTGCTACGGGGACAGGGGGCTCGGAGACCCAGTACTTC; cdr3_aa: CASSATGTGGSETQYF
clone_size: many; j_call: TRBJ1-4; d_call: -; cdr3_length: 15; v_call: TRBV28; cdr3_nt: TGTGCCAGCTATGGGGCGAGATTAAGGAAGGAAAAACTGTTTTTT; cdr3_aa: CASYGARLRKEKLFF
clone_size: many; j_call: TRBJ1-5; d_call: -; cdr3_length: 15; v_call: TRBV28; cdr3_nt: TGTGCCAGCAGTGCATCAGGGTTGAGCAATCAGCCCCAGCATTTT; cdr3_aa: CASSASGLSNQPQHF
clone_size: few; j_call: TRBJ2-5; d_call: -; cdr3_length: 15; v_call: TRBV29-1; cdr3_nt: TGCAGCGTTGAAGATATAGAGAGCTTACAAGAGACCCAGTACTTC; cdr3_aa: CSVEDIESLQETQYF
clone_size: -; j_call: TRBJ2-7; d_call: TRBD2; cdr3_length: 14; v_call: TRBV9; cdr3_nt: TGTGCCAGCAGCGGGAGCGGGAGGGCCTTCGAGCAGTACTTC; cdr3_aa: CASSGSGRAFEQYF
clone_size: many; j_call: TRBJ2-7; d_call: TRBD1; cdr3_length: 13; v_call: TRBV6-1; cdr3_nt: TGTGCCAGCGGACCGGGACAGGGGTACGAGCAGTACTTC; cdr3_aa: CASGPGQGYEQYF
clone_size: few; j_call: TRBJ1-1; d_call: -; cdr3_length: 13; v_call: TRBV29-1; cdr3_nt: TGCAGCGTTGCCCGGGACCCGGGGACTGAAGCTTTCTTT; cdr3_aa: CSVARDPGTEAFF
clone_size: many; j_call: TRBJ2-7; d_call: TRBD2; cdr3_length: 15; v_call: TRBV27; cdr3_nt: TGTGCCAGCAGTGGAACTAGCGGGAGGAAGGTCGAGCAGTACTTC; cdr3_aa: CASSGTSGRKVEQYF
clone_size: many; j_call: TRBJ2-7; d_call: TRBD2; cdr3_length: 15; v_call: TRBV28; cdr3_nt: TGTGCCAGCAGTTTACCATCTCTTCCGGGAGGCGAGCAGTACTTC; cdr3_aa: CASSLPSLPGGEQYF
clone_size: few; j_call: TRBJ2-2; d_call: TRBD2; cdr3_length: 15; v_call: TRBV10-3; cdr3_nt: TGTGCCATCAACCGGGAGGGCCTTGAGACCGGGGAGCTGTTTTTT; cdr3_aa: CAINREGLETGELFF
clone_size: few; j_call: TRBJ1-5; d_call: -; cdr3_length: 16; v_call: TRBV7-2; cdr3_nt: TGTGCCAGCAGCTTATATGGCGGGCCAAATTATCAGCCCCAGCATTTT; cdr3_aa: CASSLYGGPNYQPQHF
clone_size: many; j_call: TRBJ1-5; d_call: TRBD1; cdr3_length: 16; v_call: TRBV2; cdr3_nt: TGTGCCAGCAGTGTCGGAGGGGGCGCGAGTTATCAGCCCCAGCATTTT; cdr3_aa: CASSVGGGASYQPQHF
clone_size: many; j_call: TRBJ2-5; d_call: -; cdr3_length: 13; v_call: TRBV12-3/TRBV12-4; cdr3_nt: TGTGCCAGCAGGCGCCCAGCCCAGGAGACCCAGTACTTC; cdr3_aa: CASRRPAQETQYF
clone_size: many; j_call: TRBJ2-7; d_call: -; cdr3_length: 14; v_call: TRBV9; cdr3_nt: TGTGCCAGCAGCGTAGGGCTAGGGAACTACGAGCAGTACTTC; cdr3_aa: CASSVGLGNYEQYF
clone_size: few; j_call: TRBJ1-2; d_call: -; cdr3_length: 12; v_call: TRBV5-1; cdr3_nt: TGCGCCAGCAGCTTAGGAGTCTATGGCTACACCTTC; cdr3_aa: CASSLGVYGYTF
clone_size: -; j_call: TRBJ2-7; d_call: TRBD2; cdr3_length: 15; v_call: TRBV9; cdr3_nt: TGTGCCAGCAGCGTAGGCGGGGGTACCTCCTACGAGCAGTACTTC; cdr3_aa: CASSVGGGTSYEQYF
clone_size: many; j_call: TRBJ2-5; d_call: -; cdr3_length: 17; v_call: TRBV28; cdr3_nt: TGTGCCAGCAAGAACGGTCGAATCTTGCGGGTTGGAGAGACCCAGTACTTC; cdr3_aa: CASKNGRILRVGETQYF
clone_size: many; j_call: TRBJ1-1; d_call: -; cdr3_length: 15; v_call: TRBV12-3/TRBV12-4; cdr3_nt: TGTGCCAGCAGTTTTTCGGGGGCGAGGAACACTGAAGCTTTCTTT; cdr3_aa: CASSFSGARNTEAFF
clone_size: -; j_call: TRBJ1-1; d_call: -; cdr3_length: 12; v_call: TRBV18; cdr3_nt: TGTGCCAGCTCACCAGGAGGGGGTGAAGCTTTCTTT; cdr3_aa: CASSPGGGEAFF
clone_size: few; j_call: TRBJ2-5; d_call: -; cdr3_length: 12; v_call: TRBV19; cdr3_nt: TGTGCCAGTAGTTTTCTTTCGGAGACCCAGTACTTC; cdr3_aa: CASSFLSETQYF
clone_size: many; j_call: TRBJ2-7; d_call: TRBD1; cdr3_length: 14; v_call: TRBV7-9; cdr3_nt: TGTGCCAGCAGCTTTTGGACAGGGCCCTACGAGCAGTACTTC; cdr3_aa: CASSFWTGPYEQYF
clone_size: many; j_call: TRBJ1-6; d_call: -; cdr3_length: 15; v_call: TRBV2; cdr3_nt: TGTGCCAGCAGTGAACTGGGGGCGCCGAATTCACCCCTCCACTTT; cdr3_aa: CASSELGAPNSPLHF
clone_size: many; j_call: TRBJ2-2; d_call: TRBD1; cdr3_length: 17; v_call: TRBV24-1; cdr3_nt: TGTGCCACCAGTGATTTGCGGGGACAGTCGAACACCGGGGAGCTGTTTTTT; cdr3_aa: CATSDLRGQSNTGELFF
clone_size: many; j_call: TRBJ2-7; d_call: TRBD2; cdr3_length: 17; v_call: TRBV11-2; cdr3_nt: TGTGCCAGCAGCTTAGATCGGCGCCTAGCGGGGGCCTACGAGCAGTACTTC; cdr3_aa: CASSLDRRLAGAYEQYF
clone_size: many; j_call: TRBJ2-7; d_call: -; cdr3_length: 14; v_call: TRBV11-1; cdr3_nt: TGTGCCAGCAGCTTTGCGGGATTAGTGTACGAGCAGTACTTC; cdr3_aa: CASSFAGLVYEQYF
clone_size: many; j_call: TRBJ2-7; d_call: TRBD2; cdr3_length: 14; v_call: TRBV28; cdr3_nt: TGTGCCAGCAGGGGGGGGACGGCCCCCTACGAGCAGTACTTC; cdr3_aa: CASRGGTAPYEQYF
clone_size: -; j_call: TRBJ2-2; d_call: -; cdr3_length: 13; v_call: TRBV7-8; cdr3_nt: TGTGCCAGCAGCGGGCGTGTGGTCGGGGAGCTGGTTTTT; cdr3_aa: CASSGRVVGELVF
clone_size: few; j_call: TRBJ2-5; d_call: -; cdr3_length: 13; v_call: TRBV7-6; cdr3_nt: TGTGCCAGCAGAACAGGGACTTTGGCGGCCCAGTACTTC; cdr3_aa: CASRTGTLAAQYF
clone_size: -; j_call: TRBJ1-5; d_call: -; cdr3_length: 12; v_call: TRBV13; cdr3_nt: TGTACCAGCAGCTTAGGTGGATTTCCCCAGCATTTT; cdr3_aa: CTSSLGGFPQHF
clone_size: many; j_call: TRBJ2-5; d_call: -; cdr3_length: 14; v_call: TRBV28; cdr3_nt: TGTGCCAGCAAAGGAGGGACAGCCCATGAGACCCAGTACTTC; cdr3_aa: CASKGGTAHETQYF
clone_size: -; j_call: TRBJ1-4; d_call: TRBD1; cdr3_length: 16; v_call: TRBV30; cdr3_nt: TGTGCCTGGAGTGCAGGGACAGGGCGAGTAATGAAGAGGCTGTTTTTT; cdr3_aa: CAWSAGTGRVMKRLFF
clone_size: -; j_call: TRBJ2-7; d_call: -; cdr3_length: 14; v_call: TRBV15; cdr3_nt: TGTGCCGCCAGCAGAGGAGGGAGATTCGACGAGCAGTACTTC; cdr3_aa: CAASRGGRFDEQYF
clone_size: few; j_call: TRBJ1-1; d_call: -; cdr3_length: 13; v_call: TRBV6-1; cdr3_nt: -; cdr3_aa: CASKYISASEAFF
clone_size: many; j_call: TRBJ1-4; d_call: TRBD1; cdr3_length: 14; v_call: TRBV6-1; cdr3_nt: TGTGCCAGCAGTAAGGACAGGGCGGATGAAAAACTGTTTTTT; cdr3_aa: CASSKDRADEKLFF
clone_size: -; j_call: TRBJ2-1; d_call: -; cdr3_length: 13; v_call: TRBV28; cdr3_nt: TGTGCCAGCAGTTTATATCTAGATGGTGAGCAGTTCTTC; cdr3_aa: CASSLYLDGEQFF
clone_size: -; j_call: TRBJ1-4; d_call: -; cdr3_length: 13; v_call: TRBV20-1; cdr3_nt: TGCAGTGCCCACCGGGTCGAGGGGGAAAAACTGTTTTTT; cdr3_aa: CSAHRVEGEKLFF
clone_size: -; j_call: TRBJ2-7; d_call: TRBD1; cdr3_length: 13; v_call: TRBV5-4; cdr3_nt: TGTGCCAGCAGCGTCCGGGACAGCTACGAGCAGTACTTC; cdr3_aa: CASSVRDSYEQYF